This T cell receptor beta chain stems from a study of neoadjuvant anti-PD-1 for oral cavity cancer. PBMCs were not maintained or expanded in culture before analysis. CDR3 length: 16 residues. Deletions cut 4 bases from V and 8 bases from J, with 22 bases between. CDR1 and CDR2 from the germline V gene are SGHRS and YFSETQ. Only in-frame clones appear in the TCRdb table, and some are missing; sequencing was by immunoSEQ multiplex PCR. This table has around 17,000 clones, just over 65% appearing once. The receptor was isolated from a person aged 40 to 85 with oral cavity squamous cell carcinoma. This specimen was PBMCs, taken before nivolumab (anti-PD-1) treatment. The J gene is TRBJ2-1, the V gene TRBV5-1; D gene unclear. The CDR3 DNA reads TGCGCCAGCAGCCCGGGCGGCCAAGAGAGGCCCTATGAGCAGTTCTTC. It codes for CASSPGGQERPYEQFF.